The 18 T cell receptor beta chains listed next were all sequenced from one sample in a study of T cell repertoires in cytomegalovirus infection. Using its own MiXCR run on the reads, TCRdb lists one record per CDR3 protein. The table includes approximately 990,000 distinct CDR3 sequences, approximately 33% detected once. No antigen has been identified for these receptors. This specimen consisted of cultured CD8+ T cells from PBMCs, obtained from culture after CMV antigen stimulation. The source of these receptors is a human donor in good health (CMV status not recorded). Some clones in this sample may be carry-over from other donors' samples.

The J gene is TRBJ2-5, the V gene TRBV6-6, with D possibly TRBD1 on 5 matching bases. V was pared by 0 bases and J by 5 bases, with 13 bases between. This CDR3 comprises 15 residues. Germline-derived CDR1 and CDR2 are MNHNY and SVGAGI (reference sequence). The CDR3, as DNA: TGTGCCAGCAGTTACTCGAGTAGGGGCAGTGAGACCCAGTACTTC. It codes for CASSYSSRGSETQYF.

The chain combines TRBV29-1 with TRBJ1-1, with D possibly matching TRBD1 (6 bases). Between the trimmed V and J ends, which lost 7 bases and 0 bases, there was a span of 12 bases. Per germline, CDR1 SQVTM and CDR2 ANQGSEA. CDR3 length: 13 amino acids. The CDR3, as DNA: TGCAGCGGGAGGGGGTTAATGAACACTGAAGCTTTCTTT. It specifies CSGRGLMNTEAFF.

The CDR3 DNA follows: TGTGCCAGTAGTCTCCATAATGAAGCTTTCTTT. Translation: CASSLHNEAFF. This rearrangement joins TRBV19 to TRBJ1-1; D not resolved. CDR3 size: 11 residues. Trimming left V 5 bases short and J 7 bases short, with 8 bases between. Germline V CDR1 and CDR2: LNHDA, SQIVND (reference sequence).

The J gene is TRBJ2-5, the V gene TRBV6-2 or TRBV6-3; D is tentatively TRBD1 or TRBD2 (6 bases each). The V and J ends lost 1 base and 4 bases respectively, with 10 bases between them. This CDR3 is 14 amino acids long. CDR1 and CDR2 (germline): MNHEY, SVGEGT. The CDR3 spells CASSYWGAGETQYF. CDR3 nucleotide sequence: TGTGCCAGCAGTTACTGGGGGGCCGGAGAGACCCAGTACTTC.

The CDR3 DNA reads TGCGCCAGCAGCCAAGATGCCTCCCTAGGTAATGAGCAGTTCTTC. This codes for CASSQDASLGNEQFF. The genes are TRBV4-1 and TRBJ2-1; D remains unclear. Germline assignment: CDR1 MGHRA and CDR2 YSYEKL. V shed 0 bases and J shed 7 bases, with 13 bases lying between them. CDR3 length equals 15 residues.

The V and J genes are TRBV30 and TRBJ2-3, with D perhaps matching TRBD1 (6 bases). The CDR3 consists of 18 residues. V was cut by 1 base and J by 9 bases, with 29 bases left in between. Germline V gene sequence: CDR1 GTSNPN, CDR2 SVGIG (reference sequence). The CDR3 is CAWSAPRGQGPHQVTQYF. The CDR3 nucleotides are TGTGCCTGGAGTGCACCACGAGGGCAGGGGCCCCACCAAGTAACGCAGTATTTT.

The rearrangement links TRBV7-9 to TRBJ2-3, with TRBD2 identical over 8 bases. The CDR3 has 20 amino acids. The ends lost 2 bases at V and 0 bases at J; junction bases unmatched: 16. CDR1 and CDR2 from the germline V gene are SEHNR and FQNEAQ (reference sequence). The CDR3, as DNA: TGTGCCAGCAGCTTAAACGAGGGTTGGACTAGCAGGGGAAGCACAGATACGCAGTATTTT. Translation: CASSLNEGWTSRGSTDTQYF.

The V gene is TRBV5-3, the J gene TRBJ2-2; TRBD1 might be the D (5 bases). TRBV5-3 is classed as an ORF, of uncertain function. With 8 bases removed from V and 8 bases from J, the gap between germline ends came to 19 bases. The CDR3 sequence is 14 residues long. The CDR3 DNA is TGTGCCAGCAGCCCTATACAGGCCACGGGGGAGCTGTTTTTT. Its translation is CASSPIQATGELFF.

The rearrangement links TRBV4-3 to TRBJ2-1; D possibly uses TRBD1 or TRBD2 (6 bases each). Trimming cost V 4 bases and J 6 bases, with 13 bases left between them. The CDR3 length is 14 residues. CDR1 and CDR2 (germline): LGHNA, YSLEER. This CDR3 is CASSRGWGANEQFF. CDR3 nucleotide sequence: TGCGCCAGCAGCCGGGGGTGGGGGGCCAATGAGCAGTTCTTC.

This chain uses TRBV7-6 with TRBJ2-2; TRBD1 aligns across 7 bases. Germline V gene sequence: CDR1 SGHVS, CDR2 FNYEAQ. CDR3 length: 16 residues. Trimming removed 1 base from V and 4 bases from J; junction bases left unmatched: 6. CDR3 DNA sequence: TGTGCCAGCAGCTTAGGGCACAGGGGTTTCACCGGGGAGCTGTTTTTT. Translating it yields CASSLGHRGFTGELFF.

The CDR3 region is CASSPELLSTDTQYF. As DNA, the CDR3 is TGTGCCAGCTCACCAGAATTACTTAGCACAGATACGCAGTATTTT. The chain joins TRBV18 to TRBJ2-3; D remains unclear. The CDR3 sequence is 15 residues long. The germline V gene encodes CDR1 KGHSH and CDR2 LQKENI. The V gene lost 2 bases and the J gene lost 0 bases, with 9 bases spanning the gap.

The chain links TRBV12-5 to TRBJ1-5; 8 nucleotides align to TRBD1. Germline V CDR1 and CDR2: LGHNT, FRNRAP. This CDR3 has 14 residues. J lost 5 bases, V lost 9 bases, and 9 bases had no gene match. The CDR3 spells CASGPGGWDQPQHF. The CDR3 DNA is TGTGCTAGCGGCCCAGGGGGCTGGGATCAGCCCCAGCATTTT.

This clonotype has a count of ten or more. V gene TRBV27 combines with J gene TRBJ2-3; D ambiguous. The CDR3 extends over 11 amino acids. V was shortened by 7 bases and J by 6 bases, with 8 bases between the two germline ends. Germline CDR1 MNHEY, CDR2 SMNVEV (reference sequence). In DNA form, the CDR3 reads TGTGCCAGCAAGGGATCGGATACGCAGTATTTT. Its protein is CASKGSDTQYF.

The CDR3 DNA is TGTGCCAGCAGTGTACACCCCCCGGCGGGAGGGTCCCAAGAGACCCAGTACTTC. Translation gives CASSVHPPAGGSQETQYF. The V gene is TRBV6-2 or TRBV6-3, the J gene TRBJ2-5; 9 nucleotides align to TRBD2. This CDR3 has 18 amino acids. The J segment lost 1 base and the V segment lost 5 bases, leaving 14 bases of the junction unmatched. The germline V gene encodes CDR1 MNHEY and CDR2 SVGEGT.

This clonotype was seen a few times. The chain combines TRBV6-2 or TRBV6-3 with TRBJ2-1, with 9 bases matching TRBD2. Losses at the gene ends were 5 bases for V and 4 bases for J; bases not matched to a gene: 12. The CDR3 is 17 residues long. CDR1 and CDR2 from the germline V gene are MNHEY and SVGEGT. CDR3 nucleotides: TGTGCCAGCAGTCATACGATAGCGGGGGAGGGTTACAATGAGCAGTTCTTC. As protein: CASSHTIAGEGYNEQFF.

The chain links TRBV28 to TRBJ1-2; D may be TRBD1 (6 bases). CDR3 length equals 14 residues. V was cut by 3 bases and J by 8 bases, with 16 bases left in between. Germline CDR1 MDHEN, CDR2 SYDVKM. The CDR3 DNA sequence: TGTGCCAGCAGTTTCGGGCAATCACAGGGAGGCTACACCTTC. As protein: CASSFGQSQGGYTF.

The chain couples TRBV14 to TRBJ2-7; 7 nucleotides align to TRBD2. This CDR3 has 15 amino acids. Germline V gene lookup returns CDR1 SGHDN and CDR2 FVKESK. Unmatched junction bases numbered 5, after V lost 3 bases and J lost 0 bases. Here the CDR3 reads CASSHAGESSYEQYF. CDR3 bases: TGTGCCAGCAGCCATGCGGGGGAGTCCTCCTACGAGCAGTACTTC.

This clonotype turned up a few times. This chain connects TRBV12-3 or TRBV12-4 to TRBJ2-1; 8 bases align to TRBD1. The CDR3 consists of 15 residues. With 7 bases clipped from V and 6 bases from J, the junction kept 11 bases outside the gene matches. The CDR3 coding sequence is TGTGCCAGCACCAGGGGGCGGGGAGACCGCAATGAGCAGTTCTTC. Protein: CASTRGRGDRNEQFF.